These 15 T cell receptor beta chains were all obtained from the same sample, sequenced in a study of cytomegalovirus exposure and HLA in healthy donors. The PCR ran on 60 Vbeta and 13 Jbeta primers. Here immunoSEQ multiplex PCR was the method, and the copy in TCRdb shows in-frame clones only, minus some. Of some 120,000 clones in the sample, more than 80% are singletons; the top ten hold 2% to 3%. Material for sequencing was PBMCs. These receptors were taken from a man aged 25 to 45 in good health and CMV-seronegative.

The V and J genes are TRBV4-2 and TRBJ2-1; TRBD2 is a possible D gene (5 bases). The CDR3 runs to 16 residues. The germline V gene has CDR1 LGHNA and CDR2 YNFKEQ. Trimming pared 6 bases from V and 4 bases from J, leaving 19 bases between. Here the CDR3 reads CASSRPASGAYNEQFF. CDR3 DNA: TGTGCCAGCAGTCGACCCGCGAGCGGAGCTTACAATGAGCAGTTCTTC.

The V gene is TRBV5-1, the J gene TRBJ2-3; 9 nucleotides line up with TRBD2. The CDR3 is made up of 16 amino acids. CDR1 is SGHRS and CDR2 is YFSETQ in the germline V gene. V lost 4 bases, J lost 0 bases, and 6 bases stayed unmatched. This CDR3 reads CASSRALAGSTDTQYF. CDR3 DNA: TGCGCCAGCAGCCGAGCTCTAGCGGGAAGCACAGATACGCAGTATTTT.

The chain combines TRBV27 with TRBJ2-7; maybe TRBD1 (6 bases). The CDR3 spans 13 residues. The germline gives CDR1 MNHEY, CDR2 SMNVEV (reference sequence). Trimming shortened V by 2 bases and J by 8 bases, and 13 bases separated the two germline ends. The CDR3 nucleotides are TGTGCCAGCAGTTTAAGTAACAGGGAGAAGCAGTACTTC. Protein product: CASSLSNREKQYF.

The J gene is TRBJ1-1, the V gene TRBV7-9; 7 nucleotides line up with TRBD1. The CDR3 is made up of 15 amino acids. Trimming at V came to 5 bases and at J to 4 bases, leaving 10 bases not matched to a gene. Germline V CDR1 and CDR2: SEHNR, FQNEAQ (reference sequence). CDR3 coding DNA: TGTGCCAGCAGCACAAGTCCGGGACAGTCCACTGAAGCTTTCTTT. Encoded protein: CASSTSPGQSTEAFF.

The chain recombines TRBV19 with TRBJ2-1; D remains unclear. The CDR3 totals 15 residues. The V end lost 6 bases, the J end lost 8 bases, and 20 bases lay between the germline ends. CDR1 LNHDA and CDR2 SQIVND come from the germline V gene (reference sequence). The CDR3 reads CASRPADWSFDEQFF. The CDR3 nucleotides are TGTGCCAGTAGACCCGCAGACTGGTCTTTCGATGAGCAGTTCTTC.

This chain joins TRBV9 and TRBJ1-2; the D gene is possibly TRBD1 (6 bases). CDR1 is SGDLS and CDR2 is YYNGEE in the germline V gene. The CDR3 is 13 residues long. The V end was cut by 4 bases, the J end by 8 bases, with 15 bases between. CDR3 in amino acids: CASSPSSGDGYTF. Written as DNA, the CDR3 is TGTGCCAGCAGCCCTTCCTCAGGGGACGGCTACACCTTC.

The rearrangement joins TRBV7-9 to TRBJ2-2, with D tentatively TRBD1 (6 bases). The ends were cut back, 2 bases at V and 5 bases at J, with 15 bases in the middle. The CDR3 length is 16 residues. Germline values: CDR1 SEHNR, CDR2 FQNEAQ (reference sequence). DNA of the CDR3: TGTGCCAGCAGCTTACTTCCAGGGGTTCGGACCGGGGAGCTGTTTTTT. Translation: CASSLLPGVRTGELFF. Filled out from reference TRBV7-9 and TRBJ2-2, the complete variable domain reads DTGVSQNPRHKITKRGQNVTFRCDPISEHNRLYWYRQTLGQGPEFLTYFQNEAQLEKSRLLSDRFSAERPKGSFSTLEIQRTEQGDSAMYLCASSLLPGVRTGELFFGEGSRLTVL.

The CDR3 nucleotides are TGTGCCAGCAGTTTTACAGGGAGGAACACTGAAGCTTTCTTT. Protein product: CASSFTGRNTEAFF. The V gene is TRBV2, the J gene TRBJ1-1; D is possibly TRBD1 (6 bases). The CDR3 has 14 amino acids. Trimming shortened V by 5 bases and J by 1 base, and 11 bases separated the two germline ends. Germline-derived CDR1 and CDR2 are SNHLY and FYNNEI.

The rearrangement joins TRBV5-1 to TRBJ1-1, with 7 bases lining up with TRBD1. The CDR3 has 14 amino acids. The ends lost 3 bases at V and 4 bases at J; junction bases unmatched: 6. Germline values: CDR1 SGHRS, CDR2 YFSETQ. CDR3 nucleotides: TGCGCCAGCAGCTCGTCTTCAGGGGGCACTGAAGCTTTCTTT. Protein sequence: CASSSSSGGTEAFF.

J is TRBJ2-1 and V is TRBV5-1; maybe TRBD1 (5 bases). The V gene lost 0 bases and the J gene lost 9 bases, with 16 bases spanning the gap. CDR3 length: 15 residues. Looked up from germline, CDR1 is SGHRS and CDR2 is YFSETQ. CDR3 in DNA: TGCGCCAGCAGCTTGGGGGGCAGGGAAAAAAGTGAGCAGTTCTTC. Translated: CASSLGGREKSEQFF. Full variable domain (outside the CDR3, taken from reference TRBV5-1 and TRBJ2-1): KAGVTQTPRYLIKTRGQQVTLSCSPISGHRSVSWYQQTPGQGLQFLFEYFSETQRNKGNFPGRFSGRQFSNSRSEMNVSTLELGDSALYLCASSLGGREKSEQFFGPGTRLTVL.

The V gene is TRBV4-1, the J gene TRBJ1-1; 7 bases map to TRBD1. The germline gives CDR1 MGHRA, CDR2 YSYEKL. V shed 4 bases, J shed 11 bases, and the junction held 13 bases outside the gene matches. This CDR3 has 14 amino acids. The CDR3 reads CASSPPGQVRWAFF. CDR3 sequence (DNA): TGCGCCAGCAGCCCCCCCGGACAGGTCCGTTGGGCTTTCTTT.

The V gene is TRBV4-3, the J gene TRBJ1-5; D may be TRBD1 (6 bases). The CDR3 totals 17 residues. Trimming shortened V by 4 bases and J by 6 bases, and 22 bases separated the two germline ends. Germline loops: CDR1 LGHNA, CDR2 YSLEER. In nucleotides, the CDR3 is TGCGCCAGCAGCCGGTGGGCTAAAGGGGGTGGTGGTCAGCCCCAGCATTTT. Translated, it gives CASSRWAKGGGGQPQHF.

The chain links TRBV7-6 to TRBJ2-5; no reliable D call. From germline, CDR1 is SGHVS and CDR2 FNYEAQ. There are 13 residues in the CDR3. With 1 base removed from V and 5 bases from J, the gap between germline ends came to 8 bases. CDR3 bases: TGTGCCAGCAGCTTAGTTCCACAGGAGACCCAGTACTTC. This gives the protein CASSLVPQETQYF.

The rearrangement uses TRBV2 and TRBJ2-7, with D uncertain. The CDR3 runs to 14 residues. Trimming stripped 5 bases from V and 0 bases from J, with 11 bases between. Per germline, CDR1 SNHLY and CDR2 FYNNEI. In DNA form, the CDR3 reads TGTGCCAGCAGTCAAACGTGGCTCTCCTACGAGCAGTACTTC. Protein sequence: CASSQTWLSYEQYF.

The V and J genes are TRBV19 and TRBJ2-7; 9 bases are a match to TRBD1. The J segment lost 4 bases and the V segment lost 3 bases, leaving 7 bases of the junction unmatched. The CDR3 is 15 residues long. CDR1 is LNHDA, CDR2 SQIVND, per germline (reference sequence). CDR3 amino acids: CASSIGGQGLYEQYF. The CDR3 region has the DNA TGTGCCAGTAGTATTGGGGGACAGGGTCTTTACGAGCAGTACTTC.